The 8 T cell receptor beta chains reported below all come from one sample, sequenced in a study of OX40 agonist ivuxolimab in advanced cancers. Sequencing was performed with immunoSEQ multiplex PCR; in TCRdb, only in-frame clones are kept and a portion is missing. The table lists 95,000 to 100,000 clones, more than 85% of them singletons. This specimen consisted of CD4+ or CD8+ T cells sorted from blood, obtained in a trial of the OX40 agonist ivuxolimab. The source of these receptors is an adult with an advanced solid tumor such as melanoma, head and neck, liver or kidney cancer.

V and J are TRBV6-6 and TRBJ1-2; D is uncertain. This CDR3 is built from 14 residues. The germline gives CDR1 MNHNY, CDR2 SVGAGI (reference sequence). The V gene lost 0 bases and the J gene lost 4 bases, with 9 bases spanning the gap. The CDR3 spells CASSYSTGFYGYTF. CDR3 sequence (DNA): TGTGCCAGCAGTTACTCGACTGGCTTCTATGGCTACACCTTC.

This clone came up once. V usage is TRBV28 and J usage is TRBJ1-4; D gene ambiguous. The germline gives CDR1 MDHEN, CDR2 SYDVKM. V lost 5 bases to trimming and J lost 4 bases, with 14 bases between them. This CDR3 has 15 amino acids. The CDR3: CASSPTDGYNEKLFF. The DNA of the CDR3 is TGTGCCAGCAGTCCCACCGACGGCTATAATGAAAAACTGTTTTTT.

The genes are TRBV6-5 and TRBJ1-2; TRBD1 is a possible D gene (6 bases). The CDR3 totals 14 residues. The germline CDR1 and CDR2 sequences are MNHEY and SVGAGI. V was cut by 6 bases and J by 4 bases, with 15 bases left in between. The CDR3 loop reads CASSTQGFGYGYTF. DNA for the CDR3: TGTGCCAGCAGCACACAGGGATTCGGCTATGGCTACACCTTC.

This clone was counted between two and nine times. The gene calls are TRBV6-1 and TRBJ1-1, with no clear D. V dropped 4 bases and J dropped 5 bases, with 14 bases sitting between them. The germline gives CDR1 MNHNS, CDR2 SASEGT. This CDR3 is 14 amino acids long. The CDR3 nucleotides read TGTGCCAGCAGTGTTAGGCGGGGAAAGACTGAAGCTTTCTTT. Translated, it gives CASSVRRGKTEAFF.

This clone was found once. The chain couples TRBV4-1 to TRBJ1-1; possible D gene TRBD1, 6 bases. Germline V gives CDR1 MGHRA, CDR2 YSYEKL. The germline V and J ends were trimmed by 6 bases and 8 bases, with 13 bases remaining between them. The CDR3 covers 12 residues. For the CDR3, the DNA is TGCGCCAGCAGATTCCCCCAGGGGGAAGCTTTCTTT. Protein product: CASRFPQGEAFF.

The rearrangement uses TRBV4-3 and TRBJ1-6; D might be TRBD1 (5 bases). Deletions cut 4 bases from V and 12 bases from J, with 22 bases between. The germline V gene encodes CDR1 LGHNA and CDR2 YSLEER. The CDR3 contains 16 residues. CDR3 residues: CASSRELQDLRGPLHF. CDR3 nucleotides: TGCGCCAGCAGCCGAGAATTACAGGATCTCCGAGGACCCCTCCACTTT.

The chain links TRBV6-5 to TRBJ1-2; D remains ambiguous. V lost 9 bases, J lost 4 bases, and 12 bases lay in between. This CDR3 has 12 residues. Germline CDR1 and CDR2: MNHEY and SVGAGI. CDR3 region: CASQTASYGYTF. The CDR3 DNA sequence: TGTGCCAGTCAAACTGCAAGCTATGGCTACACCTTC.

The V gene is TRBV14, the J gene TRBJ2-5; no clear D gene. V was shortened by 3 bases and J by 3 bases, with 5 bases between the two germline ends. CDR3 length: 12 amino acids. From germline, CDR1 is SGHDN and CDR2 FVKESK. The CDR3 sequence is CASSQKKETQYF. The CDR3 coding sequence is TGTGCCAGCAGCCAGAAGAAAGAGACCCAGTACTTC.